This T cell receptor beta chain stems from a study of PD-1 blockade in classical Hodgkin lymphoma. Data came from immunoSEQ multiplex PCR; TCRdb stores just in-frame clones and leaves some out. The repertoire holds tens of thousands of clones, with about 70% as singletons. The V gene's germline CDR1 is SGHRS and CDR2 YFSETQ. CDR3 length: 14 residues. V lost 4 bases, J lost 1 base, and 11 bases lay in between. Time point specified: cycle 4 day 1 (C4D1), after 6 weeks of nivolumab. Exposure to brentuximab vedotin varied, and each patient had relapsed following autologous stem cell transplantation. The receptor comes from a human donor with classical Hodgkin lymphoma. The chain links TRBV5-1 to TRBJ2-5, with a weak D call TRBD2 (5 bases). Sample: peripheral blood mononuclear cells (PBMCs), taken before the fourth cycle of nivolumab. The CDR3 DNA reads TGCGCCAGCAGCCCCCCGGGGAGCCAAGAGACCCAGTACTTC. It encodes CASSPPGSQETQYF.